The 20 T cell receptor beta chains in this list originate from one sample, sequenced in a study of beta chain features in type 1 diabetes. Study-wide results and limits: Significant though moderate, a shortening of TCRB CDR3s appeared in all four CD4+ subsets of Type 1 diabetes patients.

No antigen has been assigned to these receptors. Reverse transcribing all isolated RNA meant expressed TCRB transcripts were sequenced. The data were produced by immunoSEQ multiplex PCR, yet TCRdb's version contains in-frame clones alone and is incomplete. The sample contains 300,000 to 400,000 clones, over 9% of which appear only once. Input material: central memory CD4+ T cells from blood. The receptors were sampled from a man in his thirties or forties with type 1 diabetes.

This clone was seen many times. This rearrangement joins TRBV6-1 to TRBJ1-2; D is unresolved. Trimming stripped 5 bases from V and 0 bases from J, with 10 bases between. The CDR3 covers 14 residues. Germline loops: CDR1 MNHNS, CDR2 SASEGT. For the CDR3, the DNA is TGTGCCAGCAGTCCTACTCTAACTAACTATGGCTACACCTTC. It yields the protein CASSPTLTNYGYTF.

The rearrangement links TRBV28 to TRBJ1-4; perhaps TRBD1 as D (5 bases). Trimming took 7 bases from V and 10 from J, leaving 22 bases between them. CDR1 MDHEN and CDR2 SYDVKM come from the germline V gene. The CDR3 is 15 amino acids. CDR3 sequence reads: CASTLFGGGQGKLFF. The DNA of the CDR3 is TGTGCCAGCACCCTTTTCGGGGGAGGGCAGGGAAAACTGTTTTTT. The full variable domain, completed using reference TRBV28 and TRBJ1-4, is DVKVTQSSRYLVKRTGEKVFLECVQDMDHENMFWYRQDPGLGLRLIYFSYDVKMKEKGDIPEGYSVSREKKERFSLILESASTNQTSMYLCASTLFGGGQGKLFFGSGTQLSVL.

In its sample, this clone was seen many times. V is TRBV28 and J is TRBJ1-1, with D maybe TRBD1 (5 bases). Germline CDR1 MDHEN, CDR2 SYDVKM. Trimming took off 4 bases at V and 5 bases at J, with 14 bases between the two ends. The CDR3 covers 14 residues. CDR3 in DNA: TGTGCCAGCAGTTCGCCAGGGATGGGGACTGAAGCTTTCTTT. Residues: CASSSPGMGTEAFF. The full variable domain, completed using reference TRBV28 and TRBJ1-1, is DVKVTQSSRYLVKRTGEKVFLECVQDMDHENMFWYRQDPGLGLRLIYFSYDVKMKEKGDIPEGYSVSREKKERFSLILESASTNQTSMYLCASSSPGMGTEAFFGQGTRLTVV.

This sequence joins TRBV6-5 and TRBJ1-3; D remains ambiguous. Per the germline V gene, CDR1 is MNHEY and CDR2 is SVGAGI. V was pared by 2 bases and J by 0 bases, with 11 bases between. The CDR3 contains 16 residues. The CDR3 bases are TGTGCCAGCAGTTACGGGCCGCCGAGCTCTGGAAACACCATATATTTT. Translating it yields CASSYGPPSSGNTIYF.

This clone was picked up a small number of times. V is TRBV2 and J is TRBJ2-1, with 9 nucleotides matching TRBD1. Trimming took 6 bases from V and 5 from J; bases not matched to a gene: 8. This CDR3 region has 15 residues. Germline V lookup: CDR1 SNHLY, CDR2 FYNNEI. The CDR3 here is CASREDRGWNNEQFF. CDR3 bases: TGTGCCAGCAGGGAGGACAGGGGTTGGAACAATGAGCAGTTCTTC.

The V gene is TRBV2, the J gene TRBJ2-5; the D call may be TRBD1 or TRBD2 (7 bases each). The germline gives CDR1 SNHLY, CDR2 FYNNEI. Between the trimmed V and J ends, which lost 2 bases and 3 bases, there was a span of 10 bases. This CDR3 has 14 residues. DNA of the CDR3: TGTGCCAGCAGTGAACAGGGGGGGGAAGAGACCCAGTACTTC. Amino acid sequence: CASSEQGGEETQYF.

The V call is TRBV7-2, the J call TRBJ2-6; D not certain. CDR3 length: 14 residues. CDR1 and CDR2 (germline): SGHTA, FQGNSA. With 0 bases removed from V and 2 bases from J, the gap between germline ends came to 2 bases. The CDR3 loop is CASSLAAGANVLTF. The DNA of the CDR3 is TGTGCCAGCAGCTTAGCCGCTGGGGCCAACGTCCTGACTTTC.

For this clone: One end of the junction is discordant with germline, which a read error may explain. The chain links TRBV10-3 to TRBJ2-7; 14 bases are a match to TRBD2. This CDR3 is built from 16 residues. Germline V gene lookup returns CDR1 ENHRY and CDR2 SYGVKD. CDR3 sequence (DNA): TGTGCCAGCAGTCGAGGACTAGCGGGAGGAACCTACGAGCAGTACTTC. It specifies CASSRGLAGGTYEQYF.

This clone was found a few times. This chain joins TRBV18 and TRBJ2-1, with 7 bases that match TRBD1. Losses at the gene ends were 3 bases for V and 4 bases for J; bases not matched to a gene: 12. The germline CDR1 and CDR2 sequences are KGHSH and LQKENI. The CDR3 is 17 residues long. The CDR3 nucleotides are TGTGCCAGCTCACCTACAGAAGGGACAGTGGGATACAATGAGCAGTTCTTC. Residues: CASSPTEGTVGYNEQFF.

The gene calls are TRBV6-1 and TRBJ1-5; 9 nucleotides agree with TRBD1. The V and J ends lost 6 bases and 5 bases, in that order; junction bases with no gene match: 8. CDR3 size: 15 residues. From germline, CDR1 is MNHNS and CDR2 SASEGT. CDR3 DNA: TGTGCCAGCAGCAAACAGGGGGCGAGGGATCAGCCCCAGCATTTT. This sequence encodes CASSKQGARDQPQHF.

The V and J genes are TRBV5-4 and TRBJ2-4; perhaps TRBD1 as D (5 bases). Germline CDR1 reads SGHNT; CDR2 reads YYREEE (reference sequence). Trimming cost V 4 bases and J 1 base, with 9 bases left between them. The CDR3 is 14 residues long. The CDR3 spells CASSPPGAKNIQYF. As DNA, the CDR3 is TGTGCCAGCAGCCCCCCAGGGGCCAAAAACATTCAGTACTTC.

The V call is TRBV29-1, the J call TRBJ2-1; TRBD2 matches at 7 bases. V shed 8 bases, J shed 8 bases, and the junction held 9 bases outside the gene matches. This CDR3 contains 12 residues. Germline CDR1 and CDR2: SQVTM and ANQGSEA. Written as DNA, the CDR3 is TGCAGCTTAGGGAGGGGCGGCGATGAGCAGTTCTTC. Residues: CSLGRGGDEQFF.

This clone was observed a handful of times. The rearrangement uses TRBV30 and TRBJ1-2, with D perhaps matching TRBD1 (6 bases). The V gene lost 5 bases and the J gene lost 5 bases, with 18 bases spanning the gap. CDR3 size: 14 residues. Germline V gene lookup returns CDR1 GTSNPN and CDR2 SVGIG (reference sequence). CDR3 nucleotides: TGTGCCTGGGGATCGGGGGGGCACGGATATGGCTACACCTTC. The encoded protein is CAWGSGGHGYGYTF.

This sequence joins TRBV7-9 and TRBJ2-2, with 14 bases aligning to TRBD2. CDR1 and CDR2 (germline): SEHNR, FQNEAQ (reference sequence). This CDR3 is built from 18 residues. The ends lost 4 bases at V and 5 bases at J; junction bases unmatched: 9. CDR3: CASSSRLAGGPGTGELFF. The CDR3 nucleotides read TGTGCCAGCAGCTCCAGACTAGCGGGAGGGCCGGGGACCGGGGAGCTGTTTTTT.

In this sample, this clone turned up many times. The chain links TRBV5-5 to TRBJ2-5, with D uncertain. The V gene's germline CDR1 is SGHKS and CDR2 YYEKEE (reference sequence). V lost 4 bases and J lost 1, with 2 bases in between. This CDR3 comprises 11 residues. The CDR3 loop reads CASSVQETQYF. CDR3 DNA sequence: TGTGCCAGCAGCGTCCAAGAGACCCAGTACTTC.

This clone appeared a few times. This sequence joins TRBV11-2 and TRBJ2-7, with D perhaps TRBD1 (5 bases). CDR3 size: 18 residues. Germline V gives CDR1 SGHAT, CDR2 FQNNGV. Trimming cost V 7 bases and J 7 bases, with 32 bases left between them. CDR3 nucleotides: TGTGCCAGCATCGGTAGATTCCACACAGGAGCCAGTGCCGGGGAGCAGTACTTC. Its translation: CASIGRFHTGASAGEQYF.

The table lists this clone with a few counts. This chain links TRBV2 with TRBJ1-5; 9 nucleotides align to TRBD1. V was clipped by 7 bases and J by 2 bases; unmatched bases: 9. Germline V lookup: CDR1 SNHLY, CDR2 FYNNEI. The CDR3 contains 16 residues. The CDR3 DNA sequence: TGTGCCAGCAATACCGGGACAGGGTTAGGCAATCAGCCCCAGCATTTT. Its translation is CASNTGTGLGNQPQHF.

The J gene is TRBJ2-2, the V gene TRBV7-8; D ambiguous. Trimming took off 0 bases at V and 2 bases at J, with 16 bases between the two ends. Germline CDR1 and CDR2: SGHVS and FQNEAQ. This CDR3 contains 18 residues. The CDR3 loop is CASSLAINPSFNTGELFF. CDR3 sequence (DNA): TGTGCCAGCAGCTTAGCGATTAACCCTTCTTTTAACACCGGGGAGCTGTTTTTT.

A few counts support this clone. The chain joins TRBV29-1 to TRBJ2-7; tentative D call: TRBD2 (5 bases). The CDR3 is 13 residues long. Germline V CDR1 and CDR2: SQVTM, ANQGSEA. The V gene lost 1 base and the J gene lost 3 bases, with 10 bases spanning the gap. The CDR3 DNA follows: TGCAGCGTTGAAGGATGGGGAGACTACGAGCAGTACTTC. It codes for CSVEGWGDYEQYF.

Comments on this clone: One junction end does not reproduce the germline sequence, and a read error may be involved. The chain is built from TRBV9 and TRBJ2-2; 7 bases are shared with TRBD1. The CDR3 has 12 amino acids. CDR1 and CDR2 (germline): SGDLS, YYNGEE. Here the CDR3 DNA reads TGCAGGGCCGCAGGGGGTACCGGGGAGCTGTTTTTT. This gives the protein CRAAGGTGELFF.